A selection of T cell receptor beta chains follows, all from one sample in a study of Tregs in tolerant kidney transplant recipients. The repertoire was sequenced with immunoSEQ multiplex PCR; TCRdb's copy has only in-frame clones and lacks some. The sample comprises about 64,000 clones, more than 75% of which are singletons, and 3.8% rests with the top ten. The sequenced sample was CD4+ T cells from blood (PBMCs), obtained 6 months after the transplant. The source is a human patient who received a combined kidney and bone marrow transplant. A subset of T cells may come from the graft donor. CDR3s include the opening cysteine and the closing phenylalanine or tryptophan. D genes are given only for firm matches. Not every row has a clone size; where given, it reads once, few, many or a size class.

TRBV6-4	NA	TRBJ1-3	NA	TGTGCCAGCAGTGGAGGCGGGGCGGGTTTTGGAAACACCATATATTTT	CASSGGGAGFGNTIYF
TRBV18	TRBD1	TRBJ2-3	NA	TGTGCCAGCTCACTCGTACCGGGACAGGGGACAGATACGCAGTATTTT	CASSLVPGQGTDTQYF
TRBV7-2	TRBD2	TRBJ2-2	NA	TGTGCCAGCAGCTTTGGGAGCGGGGGGGTACCCGGGGAGCTGTTTTTT	CASSFGSGGVPGELFF
TRBV28	NA	TRBJ1-2	once	TGTGCCAGCAGTCCCCGGAGGCAGGGGTCCCTCTATGGCTACACCTTC	CASSPRRQGSLYGYTF
TRBV5-1	NA	TRBJ2-7	NA	TGCGCCAGCAGCTTGGACGCGAGTAGCTCCTACGAGCAGTACTTC	CASSLDASSSYEQYF
TRBV28	NA	TRBJ1-5	once	TGTGCCAGCAGCACCCCAGGCGGCAATCAGCCCCAGCATTTT	CASSTPGGNQPQHF
TRBV5-1	NA	TRBJ2-3	NA	TGCGCCAGCAGCTTGGGGCCCGTCACAGATACGCAGTATTTT	CASSLGPVTDTQYF
TRBV19	TRBD2	TRBJ2-1	NA	TGTGCCAGCTTCGGGACTAGCGGGGGAAATGAGCAGTTCTTC	CASFGTSGGNEQFF
TRBV30	NA	TRBJ1-5	NA	TGTGCCTGGAGTGTAGAGGATCAGCCCCAGCATTTT	CAWSVEDQPQHF
TRBV10-2	TRBD2	TRBJ2-7	once	TGCGCCAGCAGCCCTCAGGGATCGGGGGGCTACGAGCAGTACTTC	CASSPQGSGGYEQYF
TRBV15	NA	TRBJ1-1	NA	TGTGCCACCAGCAAACCTTCAGGTTTCATGAACACTGAAGCTTTCTTT	CATSKPSGFMNTEAFF
TRBV10-3	NA	TRBJ1-1	NA	TGTGCCATCAGTGAGTCGGGGAGAGACACTGAAGCTTTCTTT	CAISESGRDTEAFF
TRBV7-9	NA	TRBJ1-2	NA	TGTGCCAGCAGCCCTACAGGGTATGGCTACACCTTC	CASSPTGYGYTF
TRBV6-1	NA	TRBJ2-1	NA	TGTGCCAGCAGGGGAACAGGGCTCTCCTACAATGAGCAGTTCTTC	CASRGTGLSYNEQFF
TRBV7-2	NA	TRBJ2-5	once	TGTGCCAGCAGCCTCTCCTCAGGGCGCATGTACTTC	CASSLSSGRMYF
TRBV5-6	NA	TRBJ2-2	NA	TGTGCCAGGCGGAACACCGGGGAGCTGTTTTTT	CARRNTGELFF
TRBV11-3	TRBD2	TRBJ2-7	NA	TGTGCCAGCAGTCCTGGACTAGCGGGCCCGTACTACGAGCAGTACTTC	CASSPGLAGPYYEQYF
TRBV27	NA	TRBJ2-3	once	TGTGCCAGCAGTTTACAAGTTACCTCCCGGTATACGCAGTATTTT	CASSLQVTSRYTQYF
TRBV2	TRBD1	TRBJ1-2	few	TGTGCCAGCACCAGGACAGGGGTAAAGGGCTACACCTTC	CASTRTGVKGYTF
TRBV27	NA	TRBJ1-1	NA	TGTGCCAGCAGGCCCCTTACAAGTTTGGCTGAAGCTTTCTTT	CASRPLTSLAEAFF
TRBV15	NA	TRBJ2-5	NA	TGTGCCACCAGCAGGGCAGGGTTGGGGTACCAAGAGACCCAGTACTTC	CATSRAGLGYQETQYF
TRBV27	TRBD2	TRBJ2-1	NA	TGTGCCAGCAGTTTAGAGACTAGCGGTTACAATGAGCAGTTCTTC	CASSLETSGYNEQFF
TRBV6-6	TRBD2	TRBJ2-2	NA	TGTGCCAGCAGTTACTCATCAGGGAGGGGCACCGGGGAGCTGTTTTTT	CASSYSSGRGTGELFF
TRBV30	NA	TRBJ1-1	NA	TGTGCCGGGACTAAACTGAGGTTAAACACTGAAGCTTTCTTT	CAGTKLRLNTEAFF
TRBV7-2	NA	TRBJ2-3	NA	TGTGCCAGCAGCTTAGCTTCCTCCTTCGGGACAGATACGCAGTATTTT	CASSLASSFGTDTQYF
TRBV4-2	TRBD2	TRBJ2-5	NA	TGTGCCAGCAGCCAAGTTAGCGGGCGTGAGGAGACCCAGTACTTC	CASSQVSGREETQYF
TRBV18	TRBD2	TRBJ2-1	NA	TGTGCCAGCTCACTACTAGCGGGAGAAATCAATGAGCAGTTCTTC	CASSLLAGEINEQFF
TRBV19	NA	TRBJ2-3	NA	TGTGCCAGTAGTATAGGGCTTTGGGACTCAGGCACAGATACGCAGTATTTT	CASSIGLWDSGTDTQYF
TRBV5-1	TRBD2	TRBJ2-3	NA	TGCGCCAGCCGACTAACAGCGGGAGACGCGCAGTATTTT	CASRLTAGDAQYF